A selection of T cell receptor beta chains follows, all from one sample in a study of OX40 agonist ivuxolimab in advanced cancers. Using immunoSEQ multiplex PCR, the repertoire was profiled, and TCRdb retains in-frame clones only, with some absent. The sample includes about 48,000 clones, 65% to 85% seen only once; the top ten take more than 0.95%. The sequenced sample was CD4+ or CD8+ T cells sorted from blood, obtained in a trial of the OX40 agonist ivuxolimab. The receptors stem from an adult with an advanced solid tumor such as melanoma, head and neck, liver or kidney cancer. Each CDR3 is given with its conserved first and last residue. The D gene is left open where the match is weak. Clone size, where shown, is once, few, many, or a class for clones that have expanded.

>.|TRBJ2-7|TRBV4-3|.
TGCGCCAGCAGCCAAGTTACGGGTGAGCAGTACTTC
CASSQVTGEQYF
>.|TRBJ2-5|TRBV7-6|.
TGTACCAGCAGCTCACTCGAGCCTGGCGGCCAAGAGACCCAGTACTTC
CTSSSLEPGGQETQYF
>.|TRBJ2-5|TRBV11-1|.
TGTGCCAGCAGCCCCGGGGTTACCGGGGAGACCCAGTACTTC
CASSPGVTGETQYF
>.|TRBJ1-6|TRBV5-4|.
TGTGCCAGCAGCGCTAGGGGGATTGGTAATTCACCCCTCCACTTT
CASSARGIGNSPLHF
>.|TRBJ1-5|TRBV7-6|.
TGTGCCAGCAGCTTTGCCGACAATTCGGCTCAGCCCCAGCATTTT
CASSFADNSAQPQHF
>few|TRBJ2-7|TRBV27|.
TGTGCCAGCAGTATCTACAGGGGAGGGACCTACGAGCAGTACTTC
CASSIYRGGTYEQYF
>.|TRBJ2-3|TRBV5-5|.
TGTGCCAGCACTGTGGAAAGGGTCGCAGATACGCAGTATTTT
CASTVERVADTQYF
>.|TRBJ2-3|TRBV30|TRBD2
TGTGCCTGGAGTGTCGGTAGTAGCGGGAGGGATACGCAGTATTTT
CAWSVGSSGRDTQYF
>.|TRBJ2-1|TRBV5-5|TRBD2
TGTGCCAGCAGCTTGGTGGTACTAGCGGGGTACAATGAGCAGTTCTTC
CASSLVVLAGYNEQFF
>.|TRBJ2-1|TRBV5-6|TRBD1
TGTGCCAGCAGGAGGACAGGGGAGTACAATGAGCAGTTCTTC
CASRRTGEYNEQFF
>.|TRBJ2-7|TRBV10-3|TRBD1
TGTGCCACTCAGCCCGGGACAGGGGCTGGCGAGCAGTACTTC
CATQPGTGAGEQYF